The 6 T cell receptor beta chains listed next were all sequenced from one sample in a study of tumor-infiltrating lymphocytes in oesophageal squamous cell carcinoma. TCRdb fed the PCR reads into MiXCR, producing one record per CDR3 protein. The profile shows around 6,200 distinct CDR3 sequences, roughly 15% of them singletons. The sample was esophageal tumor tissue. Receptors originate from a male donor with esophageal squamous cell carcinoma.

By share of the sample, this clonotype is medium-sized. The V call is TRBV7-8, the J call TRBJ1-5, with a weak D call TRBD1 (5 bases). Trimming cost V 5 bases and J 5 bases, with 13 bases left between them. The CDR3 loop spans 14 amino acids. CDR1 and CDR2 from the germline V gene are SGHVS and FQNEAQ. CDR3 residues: CASSPDSGHQPQHF. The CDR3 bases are TGTGCCAGCAGCCCCGACAGTGGGCATCAGCCCCAGCATTTT.

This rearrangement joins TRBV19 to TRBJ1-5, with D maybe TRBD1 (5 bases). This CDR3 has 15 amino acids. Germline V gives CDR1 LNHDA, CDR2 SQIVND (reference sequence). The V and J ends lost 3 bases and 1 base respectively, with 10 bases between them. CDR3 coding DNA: TGTGCCAGTAGTATCGAGGGACCGAGCAATCAGCCCCAGCATTTT. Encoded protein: CASSIEGPSNQPQHF.

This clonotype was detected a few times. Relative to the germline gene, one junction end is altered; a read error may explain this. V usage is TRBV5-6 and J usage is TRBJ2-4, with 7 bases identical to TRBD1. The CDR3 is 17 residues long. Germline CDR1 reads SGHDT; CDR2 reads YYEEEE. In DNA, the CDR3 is TGTGCCAGCAGCGGATTGGACAGGCGGTTGGGTAATTCACCCCTCCACTTC. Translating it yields CASSGLDRRLGNSPLHF.

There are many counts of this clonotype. CDR3 protein: CASSQEHLFRASRFSYEQYF. The DNA for the CDR3 is TGCGCCAGCAGCCAAGAGCATCTATTCCGTGCCTCTCGCTTCTCCTACGAGCAGTACTTC. This sequence joins TRBV4-3 and TRBJ2-7, with D unclear. The CDR3 is 20 residues long. Germline V gene data show CDR1 as LGHNA and CDR2 as YSLEER. The V end lost 0 bases, the J end lost 0 bases, and 24 bases lay between the germline ends.

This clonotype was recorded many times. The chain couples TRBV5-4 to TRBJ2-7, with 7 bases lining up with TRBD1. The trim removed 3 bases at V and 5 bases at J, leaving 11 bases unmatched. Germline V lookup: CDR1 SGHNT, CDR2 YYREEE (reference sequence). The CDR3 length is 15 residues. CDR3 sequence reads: CASSSRSTGADEQYF. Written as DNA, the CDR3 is TGTGCCAGCAGCTCCCGCTCCACAGGGGCAGACGAGCAGTACTTC.

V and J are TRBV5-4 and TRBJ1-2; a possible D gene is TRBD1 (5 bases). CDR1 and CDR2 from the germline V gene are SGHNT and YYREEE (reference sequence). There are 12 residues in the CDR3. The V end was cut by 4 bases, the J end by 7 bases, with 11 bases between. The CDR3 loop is CASSAAGFGYTF. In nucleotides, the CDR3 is TGTGCCAGCAGCGCGGCAGGGTTTGGCTACACCTTC.